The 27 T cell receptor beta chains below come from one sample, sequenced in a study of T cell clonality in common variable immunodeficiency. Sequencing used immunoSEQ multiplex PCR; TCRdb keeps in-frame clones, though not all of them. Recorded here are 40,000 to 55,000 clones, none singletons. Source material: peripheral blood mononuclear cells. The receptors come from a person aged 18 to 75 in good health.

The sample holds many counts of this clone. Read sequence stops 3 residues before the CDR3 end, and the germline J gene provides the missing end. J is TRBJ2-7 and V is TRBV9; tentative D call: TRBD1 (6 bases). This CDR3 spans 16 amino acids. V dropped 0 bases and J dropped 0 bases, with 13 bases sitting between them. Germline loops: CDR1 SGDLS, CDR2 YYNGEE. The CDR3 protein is CASSVGGQGNSYEQYF. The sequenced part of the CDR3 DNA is TGTGCCAGCAGCGTAGGGGGGCAGGGGAACTCCTACGAG.

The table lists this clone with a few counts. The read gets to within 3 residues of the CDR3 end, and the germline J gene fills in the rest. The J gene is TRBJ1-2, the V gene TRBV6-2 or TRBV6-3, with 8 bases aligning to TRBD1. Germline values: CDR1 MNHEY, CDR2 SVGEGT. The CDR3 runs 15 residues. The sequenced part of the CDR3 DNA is TGTGCCAGCAGTTACTCGATGGACAGGGCTTTCGAC. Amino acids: CASSYSMDRAFD. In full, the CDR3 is CASSYSMDRAFDYTF.

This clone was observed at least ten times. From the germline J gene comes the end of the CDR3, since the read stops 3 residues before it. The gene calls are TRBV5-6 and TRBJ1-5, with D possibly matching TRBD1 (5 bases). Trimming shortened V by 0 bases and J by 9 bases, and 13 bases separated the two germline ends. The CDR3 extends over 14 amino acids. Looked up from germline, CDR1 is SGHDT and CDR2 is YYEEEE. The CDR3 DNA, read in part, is TGTGCCAGCAGCTTGGGGGATGACAGAACGCCC. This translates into CASSLGDDRTP. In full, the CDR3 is CASSLGDDRTPQHF.

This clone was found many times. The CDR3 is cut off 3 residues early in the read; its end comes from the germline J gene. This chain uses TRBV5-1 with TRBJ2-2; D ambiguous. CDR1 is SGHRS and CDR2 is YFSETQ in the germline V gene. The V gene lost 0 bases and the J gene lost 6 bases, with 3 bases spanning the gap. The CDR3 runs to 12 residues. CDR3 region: CASSLAAGELFF. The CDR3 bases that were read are TGCGCCAGCAGCTTGGCGGCCGGGGAG.

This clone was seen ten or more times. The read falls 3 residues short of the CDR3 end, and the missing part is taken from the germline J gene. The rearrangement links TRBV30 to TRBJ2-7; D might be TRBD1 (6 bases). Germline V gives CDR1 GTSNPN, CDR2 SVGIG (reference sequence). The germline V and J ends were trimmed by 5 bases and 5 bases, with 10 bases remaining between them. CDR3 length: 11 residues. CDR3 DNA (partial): TGTGCCTGGGCAACAGGGAACGAG. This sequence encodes CAWATGNE. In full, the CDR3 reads CAWATGNEQYF.

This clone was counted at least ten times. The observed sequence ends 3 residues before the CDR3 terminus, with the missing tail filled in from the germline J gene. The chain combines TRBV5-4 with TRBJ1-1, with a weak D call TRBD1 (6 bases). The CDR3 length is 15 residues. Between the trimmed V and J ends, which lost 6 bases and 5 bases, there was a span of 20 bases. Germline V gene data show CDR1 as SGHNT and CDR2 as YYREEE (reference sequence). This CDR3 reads CASKKIGTILTEAFF. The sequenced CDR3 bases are TGTGCCAGCAAAAAAATTGGGACAATTTTAACTGAA.

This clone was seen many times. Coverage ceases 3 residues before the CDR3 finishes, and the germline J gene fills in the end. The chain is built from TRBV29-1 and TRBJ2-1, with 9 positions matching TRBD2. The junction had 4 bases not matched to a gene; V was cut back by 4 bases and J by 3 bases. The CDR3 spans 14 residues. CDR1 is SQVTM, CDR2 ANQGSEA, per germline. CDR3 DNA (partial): TGCAGCGTTGGTCTAGCGGGGATCTACAATGAG. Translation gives CSVGLAGIYNE. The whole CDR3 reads CSVGLAGIYNEQFF.

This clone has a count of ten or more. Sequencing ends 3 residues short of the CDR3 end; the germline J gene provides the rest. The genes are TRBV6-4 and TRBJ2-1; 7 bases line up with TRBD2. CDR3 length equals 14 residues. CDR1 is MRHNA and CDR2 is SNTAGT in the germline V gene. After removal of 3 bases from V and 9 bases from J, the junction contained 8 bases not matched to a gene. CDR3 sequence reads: CASSDGREIGEQFF. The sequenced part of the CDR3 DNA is TGTGCCAGCAGTGATGGGCGGGAGATAGGTGAG.

The DNA read from the CDR3 is TGTGCCAGCAGCCTGGGGACTAGCGGGGGAAATGAG. Amino acid sequence: CASSLGTSGGNE. The full CDR3 protein is CASSLGTSGGNEQFF. The rearrangement links TRBV11-3 to TRBJ2-1; the match to TRBD2 covers 14 bases. The read comes to an end 3 residues before the CDR3 does, leaving the germline J gene to fill in the end. CDR1 is SGHNT and CDR2 is YENEEA in the germline V gene. The trim removed 5 bases at V and 7 bases at J, leaving 4 bases unmatched. The length of the CDR3 is 15 residues.

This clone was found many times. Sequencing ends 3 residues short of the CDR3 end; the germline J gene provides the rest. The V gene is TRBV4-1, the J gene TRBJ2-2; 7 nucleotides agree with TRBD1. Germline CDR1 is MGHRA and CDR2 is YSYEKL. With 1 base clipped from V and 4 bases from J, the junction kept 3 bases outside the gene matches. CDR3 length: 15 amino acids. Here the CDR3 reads CASSQVGGVTGELFF. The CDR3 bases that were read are TGCGCCAGCAGCCAAGTAGGGGGCGTCACCGGGGAG.

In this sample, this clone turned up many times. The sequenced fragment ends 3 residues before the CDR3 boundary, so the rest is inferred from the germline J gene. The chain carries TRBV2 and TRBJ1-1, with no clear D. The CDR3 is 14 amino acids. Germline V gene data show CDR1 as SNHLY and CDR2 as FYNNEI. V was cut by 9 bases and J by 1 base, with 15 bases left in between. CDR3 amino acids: CARSAVLGNTEAFF. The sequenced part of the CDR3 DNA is TGTGCCAGGAGCGCCGTTCTGGGGAACACTGAA.

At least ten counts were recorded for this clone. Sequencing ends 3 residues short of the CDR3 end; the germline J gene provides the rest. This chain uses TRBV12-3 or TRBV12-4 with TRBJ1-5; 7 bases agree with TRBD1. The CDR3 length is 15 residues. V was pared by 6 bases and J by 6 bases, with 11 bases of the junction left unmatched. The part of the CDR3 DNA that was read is TGTGCCAGCAGCCCTCAGACAGGGACAATTCAGCCC. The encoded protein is CASSPQTGTIQP. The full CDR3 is CASSPQTGTIQPQHF.

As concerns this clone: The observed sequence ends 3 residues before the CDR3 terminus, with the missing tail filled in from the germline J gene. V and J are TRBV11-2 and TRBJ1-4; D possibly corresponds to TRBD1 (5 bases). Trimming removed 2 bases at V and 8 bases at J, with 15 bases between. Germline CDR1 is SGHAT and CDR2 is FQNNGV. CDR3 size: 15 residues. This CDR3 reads CASSLYRGAGEKLFF. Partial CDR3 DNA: TGTGCCAGCAGCTTATACCGTGGGGCGGGGGAAAAA.

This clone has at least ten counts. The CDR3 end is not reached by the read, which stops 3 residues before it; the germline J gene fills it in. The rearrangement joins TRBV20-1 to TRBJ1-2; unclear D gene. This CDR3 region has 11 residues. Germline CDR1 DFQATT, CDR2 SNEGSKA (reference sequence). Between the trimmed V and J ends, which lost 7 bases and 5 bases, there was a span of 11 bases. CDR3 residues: CSVIEKYGYTF. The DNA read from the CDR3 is TGCAGTGTCATAGAGAAGTATGGC.

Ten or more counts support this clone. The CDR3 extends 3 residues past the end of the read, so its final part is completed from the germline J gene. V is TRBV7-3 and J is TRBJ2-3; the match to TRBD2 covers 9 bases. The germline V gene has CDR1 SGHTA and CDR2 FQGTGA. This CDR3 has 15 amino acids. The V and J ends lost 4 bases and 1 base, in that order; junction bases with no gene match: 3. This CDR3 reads CASSSSGTGTDTQYF. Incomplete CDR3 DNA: TGTGCCAGCAGCTCTAGCGGGACGGGCACAGATACG.

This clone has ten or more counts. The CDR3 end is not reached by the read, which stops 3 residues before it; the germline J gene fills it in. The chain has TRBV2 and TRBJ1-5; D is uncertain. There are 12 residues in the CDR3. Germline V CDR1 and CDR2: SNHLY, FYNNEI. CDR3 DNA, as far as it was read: TGTGCCAGCAGTGAAGAGGGCGTCCCC. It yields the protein CASSEEGVP. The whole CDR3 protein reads CASSEEGVPQHF.

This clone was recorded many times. CDR3 protein: CASSTYKTGQGYNEQFF. The covered CDR3 bases are TGCGCCAGCAGCACGTATAAGACGGGACAGGGGTACAATGAG. The gene calls are TRBV5-1 and TRBJ2-1; 10 positions match TRBD1. The read halts 3 residues ahead of the CDR3 end, with the missing end drawn from the germline J gene. Germline trimming cut 4 bases from V and 4 bases from J; bases unmatched to any gene: 11. The germline V gene encodes CDR1 SGHRS and CDR2 YFSETQ. The CDR3 consists of 17 residues.

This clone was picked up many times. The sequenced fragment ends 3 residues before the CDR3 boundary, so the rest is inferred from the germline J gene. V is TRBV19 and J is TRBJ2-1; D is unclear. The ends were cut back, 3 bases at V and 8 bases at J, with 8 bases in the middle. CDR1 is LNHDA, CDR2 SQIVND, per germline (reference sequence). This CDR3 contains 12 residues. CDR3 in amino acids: CASSIRSYEQFF. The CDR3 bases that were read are TGTGCCAGTAGTATCCGGTCGTATGAG.

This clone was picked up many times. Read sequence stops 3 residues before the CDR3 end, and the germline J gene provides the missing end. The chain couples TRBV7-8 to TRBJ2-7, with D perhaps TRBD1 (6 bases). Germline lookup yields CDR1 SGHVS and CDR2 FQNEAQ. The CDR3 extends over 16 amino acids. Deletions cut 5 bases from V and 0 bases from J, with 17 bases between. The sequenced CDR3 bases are TGTGCCAGCAGCCGAGCACCCCAGGGGATCTCCTACGAG. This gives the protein CASSRAPQGISYE. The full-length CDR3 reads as CASSRAPQGISYEQYF.

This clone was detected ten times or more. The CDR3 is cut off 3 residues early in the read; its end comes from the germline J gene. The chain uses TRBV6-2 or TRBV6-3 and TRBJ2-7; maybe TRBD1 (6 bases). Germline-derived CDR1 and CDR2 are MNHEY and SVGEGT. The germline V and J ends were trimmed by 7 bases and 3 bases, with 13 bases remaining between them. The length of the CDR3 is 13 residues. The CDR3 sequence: CASKGVNGYEQYF. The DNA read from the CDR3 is TGTGCCAGCAAGGGGGTAAACGGCTACGAG.

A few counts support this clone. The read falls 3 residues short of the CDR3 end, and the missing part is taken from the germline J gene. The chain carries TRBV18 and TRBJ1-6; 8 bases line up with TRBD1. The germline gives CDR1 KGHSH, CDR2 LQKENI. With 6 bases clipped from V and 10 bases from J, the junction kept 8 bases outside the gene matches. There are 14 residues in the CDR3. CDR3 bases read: TGTGCCAGCTCTCTGGACAGGGTGCGATCACCC. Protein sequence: CASSLDRVRSP. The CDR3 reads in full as CASSLDRVRSPLHF.

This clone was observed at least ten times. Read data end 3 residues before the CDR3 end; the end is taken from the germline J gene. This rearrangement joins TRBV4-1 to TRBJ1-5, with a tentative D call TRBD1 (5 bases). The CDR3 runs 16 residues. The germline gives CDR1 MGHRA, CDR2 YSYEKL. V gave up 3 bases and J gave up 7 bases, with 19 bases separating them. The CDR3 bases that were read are TGCGCCAGCAGCCATACGGGGTTGGGGGGTGGCCAGCCC. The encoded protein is CASSHTGLGGGQP. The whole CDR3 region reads CASSHTGLGGGQPQHF.

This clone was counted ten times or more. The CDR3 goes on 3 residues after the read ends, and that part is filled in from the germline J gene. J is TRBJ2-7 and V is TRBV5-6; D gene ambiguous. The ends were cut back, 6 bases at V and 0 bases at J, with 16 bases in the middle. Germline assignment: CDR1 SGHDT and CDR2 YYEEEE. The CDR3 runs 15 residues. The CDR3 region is CASTPSPLSSYEQYF. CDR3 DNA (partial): TGTGCCAGCACCCCAAGTCCACTGAGCTCCTACGAG.

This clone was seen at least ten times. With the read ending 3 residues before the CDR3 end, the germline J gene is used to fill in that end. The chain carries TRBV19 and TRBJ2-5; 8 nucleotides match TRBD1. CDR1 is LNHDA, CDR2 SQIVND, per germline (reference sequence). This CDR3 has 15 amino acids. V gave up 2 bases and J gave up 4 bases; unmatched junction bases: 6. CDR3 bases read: TGTGCCAGTAGTATACAGGGGGCACGCGGAGAGACC. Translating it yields CASSIQGARGET. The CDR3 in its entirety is CASSIQGARGETQYF.

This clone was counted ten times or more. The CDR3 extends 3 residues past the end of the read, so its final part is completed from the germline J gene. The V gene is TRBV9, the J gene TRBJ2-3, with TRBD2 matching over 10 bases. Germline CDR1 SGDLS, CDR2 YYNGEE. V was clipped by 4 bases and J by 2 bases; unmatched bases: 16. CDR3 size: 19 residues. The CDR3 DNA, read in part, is TGTGCCAGCAGCCCTGAACCTAGCGGGGGCTTCTTCTTCACAGATACG. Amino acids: CASSPEPSGGFFFTDT. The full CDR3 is CASSPEPSGGFFFTDTQYF.

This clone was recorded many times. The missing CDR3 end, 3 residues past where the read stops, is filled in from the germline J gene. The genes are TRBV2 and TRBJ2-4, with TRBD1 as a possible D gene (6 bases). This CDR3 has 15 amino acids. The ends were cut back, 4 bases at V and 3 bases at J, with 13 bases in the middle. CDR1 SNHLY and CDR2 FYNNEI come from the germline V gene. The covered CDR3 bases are TGTGCCAGCAGTGTACAGGGTTCGGACAAAAACATT. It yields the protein CASSVQGSDKNI. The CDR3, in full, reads CASSVQGSDKNIQYF.

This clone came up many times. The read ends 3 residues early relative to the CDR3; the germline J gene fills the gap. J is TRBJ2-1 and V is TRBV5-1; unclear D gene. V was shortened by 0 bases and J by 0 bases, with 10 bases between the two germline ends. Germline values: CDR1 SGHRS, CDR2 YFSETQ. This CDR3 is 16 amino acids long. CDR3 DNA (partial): TGCGCCAGCAGCTTGGCCCAGGAGTTCTCCTACAATGAG. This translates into CASSLAQEFSYNE. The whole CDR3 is CASSLAQEFSYNEQFF. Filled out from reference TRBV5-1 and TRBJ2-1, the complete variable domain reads KAGVTQTPRYLIKTRGQQVTLSCSPISGHRSVSWYQQTPGQGLQFLFEYFSETQRNKGNFPGRFSGRQFSNSRSEMNVSTLELGDSALYLCASSLAQEFSYNEQFFGPGTRLTVL.